The source of this T cell receptor (beta chain) is a study of regulatory T cells in long-lasting Graves disease. Trimming cost V 6 bases and J 1 base, with 13 bases left between them. Germline lookup yields CDR1 SNHLY and CDR2 FYNNEI. The CDR3 runs 14 residues. Building the TCR beta libraries relied on iRepertoire HTBI primers, and CDR3 regions underwent Arm-PCR. TCRdb used MiXCR to reprocess the multiplex PCR reads, holding one entry per CDR3 protein. The table shows 350,000 to 500,000 distinct CDR3 sequences, with approximately 15% occurring only once. At least ten counts were recorded for this clonotype. The antigen remains unidentified. Indicated time point: newly diagnosed GD, antithyroid drugs for less than 3 months. PBMCs provided the RNA from which the TCR library was made. Findings and limits, study-wide: Persistent Graves' patients showed less TCR diversity than newly diagnosed patients showed. Having few samples may have compromised the accuracy.

These data also formed part of another study, on T cells in Graves' hyperthyroidism and ophthalmopathy.

This specimen consisted of peripheral blood mononuclear cells (PBMCs), obtained at new diagnosis, from a patient treated with antithyroid drugs. J is TRBJ2-7 and V is TRBV2, with D unresolved. This TCR came from a woman aged 50 to 65 with Graves disease. This CDR3 is CASRTNVDSYEQYF. DNA of the CDR3: TGTGCCAGCAGAACAAATGTGGATTCCTACGAGCAGTACTTC.